This TCR beta chain was profiled in a study of blood T cell repertoires in COVID-19. The germline CDR1 and CDR2 sequences are LNHDA and SQIVND (reference sequence). This CDR3 is 15 amino acids long. Trimming shortened V by 6 bases and J by 3 bases, and 14 bases separated the two germline ends. Clones were read by immunoSEQ multiplex PCR, and TCRdb kept only the in-frame ones, dropping some. The table includes almost 80,000 clones, 82% detected once. The receptor comes from a woman in her 70s with acute or convalescent COVID-19. This chain connects TRBV19 to TRBJ1-4, with a weak D call TRBD1 (6 bases). The sequenced material came from peripheral blood. CDR3 protein: CASRTAGAANEKLFF. As DNA, the CDR3 is TGTGCCAGTAGAACAGCGGGGGCGGCTAATGAAAAACTGTTTTTT. The full variable domain, rest sourced from reference TRBV19 and TRBJ1-4, is DGGITQSPKYLFRKEGQNVTLSCEQNLNHDAMYWYRQDPGQGLRLIYYSQIVNDFQKGDIAEGYSVSREKKESFPLTVTSAQKNPTAFYLCASRTAGAANEKLFFGSGTQLSVL.